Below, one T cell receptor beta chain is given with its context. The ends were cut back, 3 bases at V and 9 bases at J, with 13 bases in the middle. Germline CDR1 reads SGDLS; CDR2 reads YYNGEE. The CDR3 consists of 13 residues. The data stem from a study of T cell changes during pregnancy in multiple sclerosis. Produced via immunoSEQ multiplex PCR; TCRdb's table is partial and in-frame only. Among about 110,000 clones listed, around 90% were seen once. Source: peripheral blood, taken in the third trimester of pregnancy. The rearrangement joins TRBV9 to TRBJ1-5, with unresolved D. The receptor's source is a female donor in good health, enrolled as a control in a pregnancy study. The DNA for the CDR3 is TGTGCCAGCAGCGAGCAGGTGCAGTCGCCCCAGCATTTT. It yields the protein CASSEQVQSPQHF. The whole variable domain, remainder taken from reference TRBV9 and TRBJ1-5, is DSGVTQTPKHLITATGQRVTLRCSPRSGDLSVYWYQQSLDQGLQFLIQYYNGEERAKGNILERFSAQQFPDLHSELNLSSLELGDSALYFCASSEQVQSPQHFGDGTRLSIL.